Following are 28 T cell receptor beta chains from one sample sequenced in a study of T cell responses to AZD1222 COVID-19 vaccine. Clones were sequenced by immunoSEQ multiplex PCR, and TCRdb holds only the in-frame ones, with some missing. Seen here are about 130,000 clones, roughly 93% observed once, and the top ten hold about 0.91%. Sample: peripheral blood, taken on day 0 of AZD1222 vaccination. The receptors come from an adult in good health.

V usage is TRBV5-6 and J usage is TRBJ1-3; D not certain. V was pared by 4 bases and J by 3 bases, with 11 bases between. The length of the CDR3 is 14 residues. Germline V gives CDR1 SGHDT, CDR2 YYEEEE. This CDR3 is CASSLRGFGNTIYF. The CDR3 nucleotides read TGTGCCAGCAGCCTACGGGGATTTGGAAACACCATATATTTT.

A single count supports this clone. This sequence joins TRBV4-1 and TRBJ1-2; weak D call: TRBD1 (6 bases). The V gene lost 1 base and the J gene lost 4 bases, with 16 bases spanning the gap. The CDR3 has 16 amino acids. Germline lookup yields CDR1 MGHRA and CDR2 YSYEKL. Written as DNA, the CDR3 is TGCGCCAGCAGCCAAGTGGAGGGGGGGCGCGCCTATGGCTACACCTTC. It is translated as CASSQVEGGRAYGYTF.

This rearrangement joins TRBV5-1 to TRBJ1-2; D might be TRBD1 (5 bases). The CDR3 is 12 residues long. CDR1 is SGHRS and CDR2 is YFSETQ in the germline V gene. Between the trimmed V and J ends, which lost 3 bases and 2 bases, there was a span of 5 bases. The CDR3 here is CASSSGNYGYTF. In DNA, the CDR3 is TGCGCCAGCAGCTCAGGGAACTATGGCTACACCTTC.

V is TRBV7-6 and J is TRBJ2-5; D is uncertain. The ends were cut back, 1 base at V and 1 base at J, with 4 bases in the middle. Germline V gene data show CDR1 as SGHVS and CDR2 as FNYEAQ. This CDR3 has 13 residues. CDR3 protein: CASSLGVQETQYF. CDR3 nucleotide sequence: TGTGCCAGCAGCTTAGGGGTCCAAGAGACCCAGTACTTC.

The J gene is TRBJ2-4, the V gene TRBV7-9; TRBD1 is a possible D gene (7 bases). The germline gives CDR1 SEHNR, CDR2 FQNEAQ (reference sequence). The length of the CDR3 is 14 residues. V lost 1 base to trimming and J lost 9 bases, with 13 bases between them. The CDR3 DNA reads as TGTGCCAGCAGCTTAGAGGGGGCGCGGGGCATTCAGTACTTC. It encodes CASSLEGARGIQYF.

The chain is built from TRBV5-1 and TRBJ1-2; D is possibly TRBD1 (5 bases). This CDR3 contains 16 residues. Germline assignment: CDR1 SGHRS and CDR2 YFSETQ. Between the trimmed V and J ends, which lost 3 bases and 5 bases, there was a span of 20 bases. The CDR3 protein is CASSSPGTRDRYGYTF. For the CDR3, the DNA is TGCGCCAGCAGCTCCCCCGGGACCCGCGATCGTTATGGCTACACCTTC.

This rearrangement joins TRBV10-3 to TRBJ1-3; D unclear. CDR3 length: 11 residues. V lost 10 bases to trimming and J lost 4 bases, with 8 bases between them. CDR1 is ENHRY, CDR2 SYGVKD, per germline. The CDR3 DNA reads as TGTGCCACCTCGGGAGGAAACACCATATATTTT. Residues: CATSGGNTIYF.

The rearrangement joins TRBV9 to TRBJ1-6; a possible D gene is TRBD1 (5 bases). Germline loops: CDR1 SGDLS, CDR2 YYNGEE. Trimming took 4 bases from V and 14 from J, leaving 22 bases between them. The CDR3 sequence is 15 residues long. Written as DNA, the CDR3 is TGTGCCAGCAGCCCCGAAGAGCCAGGGCTCACAGCCCTCCACTTT. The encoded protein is CASSPEEPGLTALHF.

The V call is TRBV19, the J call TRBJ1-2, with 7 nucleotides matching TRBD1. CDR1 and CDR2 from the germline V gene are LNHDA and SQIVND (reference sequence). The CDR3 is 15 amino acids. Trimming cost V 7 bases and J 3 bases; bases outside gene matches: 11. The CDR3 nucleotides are TGTGCCAGTACCACGGGGGACAGAAAGGACTATGGCTACACCTTC. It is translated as CASTTGDRKDYGYTF.

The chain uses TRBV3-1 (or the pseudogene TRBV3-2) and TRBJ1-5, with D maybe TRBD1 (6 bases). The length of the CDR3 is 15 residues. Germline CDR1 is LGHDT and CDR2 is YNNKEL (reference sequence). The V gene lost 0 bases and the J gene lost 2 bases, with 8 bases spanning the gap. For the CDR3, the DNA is TGTGCCAGCAGCCAAGAGGGGGCTGGCAATCAGCCCCAGCATTTT. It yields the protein CASSQEGAGNQPQHF.

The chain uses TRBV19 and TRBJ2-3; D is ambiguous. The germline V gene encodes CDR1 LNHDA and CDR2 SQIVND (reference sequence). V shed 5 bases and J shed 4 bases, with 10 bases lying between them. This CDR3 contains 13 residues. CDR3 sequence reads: CASSPPPPDTQYF. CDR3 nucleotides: TGTGCCAGTAGTCCACCACCCCCAGATACGCAGTATTTT.

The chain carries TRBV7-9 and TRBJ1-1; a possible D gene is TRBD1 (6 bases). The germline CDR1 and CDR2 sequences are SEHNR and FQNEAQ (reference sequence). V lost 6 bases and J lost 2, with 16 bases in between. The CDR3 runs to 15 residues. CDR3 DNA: TGTGCCAGCAGTTACAACGACAGGCTAAACACTGAAGCTTTCTTT. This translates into CASSYNDRLNTEAFF.

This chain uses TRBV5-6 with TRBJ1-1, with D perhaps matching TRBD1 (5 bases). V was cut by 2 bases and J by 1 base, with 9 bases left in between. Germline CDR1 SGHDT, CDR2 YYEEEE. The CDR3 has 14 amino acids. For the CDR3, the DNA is TGTGCCAGCAGCTTTGGGACTGGGAACACTGAAGCTTTCTTT. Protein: CASSFGTGNTEAFF.

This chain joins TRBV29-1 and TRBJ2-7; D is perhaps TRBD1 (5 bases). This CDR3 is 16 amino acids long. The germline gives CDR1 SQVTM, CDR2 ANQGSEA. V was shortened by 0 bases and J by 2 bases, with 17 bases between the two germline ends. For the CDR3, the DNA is TGCAGCGTTGAAGAAGGGGTAAAGGGTGGTACCTACGAGCAGTACTTC. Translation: CSVEEGVKGGTYEQYF.

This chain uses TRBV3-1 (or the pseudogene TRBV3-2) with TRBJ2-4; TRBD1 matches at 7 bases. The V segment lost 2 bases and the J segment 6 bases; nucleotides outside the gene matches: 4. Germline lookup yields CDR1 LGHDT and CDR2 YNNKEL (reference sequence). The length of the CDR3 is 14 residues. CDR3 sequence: CASSQTGVPNIQYF. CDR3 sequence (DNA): TGTGCCAGCAGCCAAACAGGGGTACCAAACATTCAGTACTTC.

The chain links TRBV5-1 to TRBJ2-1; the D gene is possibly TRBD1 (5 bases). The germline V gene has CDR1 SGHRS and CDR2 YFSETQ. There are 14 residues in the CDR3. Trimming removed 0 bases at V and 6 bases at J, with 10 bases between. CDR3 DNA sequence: TGCGCCAGCAGCTTGGGCAGGGCTGGCAATGAGCAGTTCTTC. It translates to CASSLGRAGNEQFF. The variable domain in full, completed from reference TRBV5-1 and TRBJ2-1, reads KAGVTQTPRYLIKTRGQQVTLSCSPISGHRSVSWYQQTPGQGLQFLFEYFSETQRNKGNFPGRFSGRQFSNSRSEMNVSTLELGDSALYLCASSLGRAGNEQFFGPGTRLTVL.

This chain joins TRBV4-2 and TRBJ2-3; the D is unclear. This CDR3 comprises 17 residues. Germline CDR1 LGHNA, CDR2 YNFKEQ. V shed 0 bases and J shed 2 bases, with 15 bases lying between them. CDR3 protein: CASSQEATGFSTDTQYF. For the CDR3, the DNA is TGTGCCAGCAGCCAAGAGGCTACTGGATTCTCCACAGATACGCAGTATTTT.

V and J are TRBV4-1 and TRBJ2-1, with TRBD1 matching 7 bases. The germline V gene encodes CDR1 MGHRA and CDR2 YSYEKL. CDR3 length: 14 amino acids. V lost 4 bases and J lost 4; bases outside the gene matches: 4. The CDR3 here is CASSPGQRYNEQFF. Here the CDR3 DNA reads TGCGCCAGCAGCCCGGGACAGCGGTACAATGAGCAGTTCTTC.

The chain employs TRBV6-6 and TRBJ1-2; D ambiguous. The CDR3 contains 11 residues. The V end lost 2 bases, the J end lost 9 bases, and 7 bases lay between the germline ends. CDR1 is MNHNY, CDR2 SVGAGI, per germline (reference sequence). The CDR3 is CASSYPDSYTF. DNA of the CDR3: TGTGCCAGCAGTTACCCTGACAGCTACACCTTC.

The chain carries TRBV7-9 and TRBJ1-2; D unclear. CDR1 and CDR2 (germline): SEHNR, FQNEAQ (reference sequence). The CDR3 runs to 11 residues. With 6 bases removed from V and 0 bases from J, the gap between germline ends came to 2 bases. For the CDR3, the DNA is TGTGCCAGCAGATCTAACTATGGCTACACCTTC. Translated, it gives CASRSNYGYTF.

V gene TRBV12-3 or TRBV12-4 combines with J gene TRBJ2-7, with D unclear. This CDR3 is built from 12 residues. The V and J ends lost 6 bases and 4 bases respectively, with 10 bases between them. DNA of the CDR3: TGTGCCAGCAGCCGATCGACATACGAGCAGTACTTC. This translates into CASSRSTYEQYF.

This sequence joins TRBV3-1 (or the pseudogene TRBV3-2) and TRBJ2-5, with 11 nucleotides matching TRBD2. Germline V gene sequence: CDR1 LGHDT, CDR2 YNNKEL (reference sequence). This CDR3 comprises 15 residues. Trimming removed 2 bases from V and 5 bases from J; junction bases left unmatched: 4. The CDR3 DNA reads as TGTGCCAGCAGCCAATTAGCGGGGGGGCTTGAGACCCAGTACTTC. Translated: CASSQLAGGLETQYF.

CDR3 amino acids: CASSTSTQGEKLFF. CDR3 sequence (DNA): TGTGCCAGCAGCACTAGTACTCAGGGCGAAAAACTGTTTTTT. The chain employs TRBV7-9 and TRBJ1-4, with TRBD1 as a possible D gene (5 bases). The ends were cut back, 5 bases at V and 8 bases at J, with 15 bases in the middle. The germline gives CDR1 SEHNR, CDR2 FQNEAQ (reference sequence). The length of the CDR3 is 14 residues.

The CDR3 DNA reads as TGTGCCAGCAGCCTAGGGGGACAGGGGTTCTACGAGCAGTACTTC. Encoded protein: CASSLGGQGFYEQYF. The chain links TRBV7-6 to TRBJ2-7; 10 nucleotides align to TRBD1. The V segment lost 5 bases and the J segment 3 bases; nucleotides outside the gene matches: 7. The CDR3 extends over 15 amino acids. From germline, CDR1 is SGHVS and CDR2 FNYEAQ.

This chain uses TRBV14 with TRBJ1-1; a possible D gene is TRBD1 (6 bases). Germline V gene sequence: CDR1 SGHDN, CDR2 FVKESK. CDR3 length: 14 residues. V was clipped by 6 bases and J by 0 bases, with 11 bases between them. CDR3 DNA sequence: TGTGCCAGCAGTCGGGGGCGAATGAACACTGAAGCTTTCTTT. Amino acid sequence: CASSRGRMNTEAFF.

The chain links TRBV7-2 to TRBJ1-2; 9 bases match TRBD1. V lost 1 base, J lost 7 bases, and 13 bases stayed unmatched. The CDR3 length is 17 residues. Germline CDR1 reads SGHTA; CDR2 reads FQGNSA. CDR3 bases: TGTGCCAGCAGCTTAGTCCGAAGACAGGGGGAGAGAGGTGGCTACACCTTC. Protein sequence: CASSLVRRQGERGGYTF.

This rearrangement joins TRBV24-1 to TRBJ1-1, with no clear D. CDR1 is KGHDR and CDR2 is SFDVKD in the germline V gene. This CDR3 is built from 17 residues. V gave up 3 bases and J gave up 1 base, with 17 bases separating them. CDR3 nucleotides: TGTGCCACCAGTGATGATCTTCGAAGCCGGAGGAACACTGAAGCTTTCTTT. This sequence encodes CATSDDLRSRRNTEAFF.

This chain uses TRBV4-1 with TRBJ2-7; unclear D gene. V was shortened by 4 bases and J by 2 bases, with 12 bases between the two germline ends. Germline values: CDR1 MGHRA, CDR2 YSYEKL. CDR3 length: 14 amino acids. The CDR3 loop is CASSPRRVTYEQYF. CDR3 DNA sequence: TGCGCCAGCAGCCCCCGAAGGGTCACCTACGAGCAGTACTTC.